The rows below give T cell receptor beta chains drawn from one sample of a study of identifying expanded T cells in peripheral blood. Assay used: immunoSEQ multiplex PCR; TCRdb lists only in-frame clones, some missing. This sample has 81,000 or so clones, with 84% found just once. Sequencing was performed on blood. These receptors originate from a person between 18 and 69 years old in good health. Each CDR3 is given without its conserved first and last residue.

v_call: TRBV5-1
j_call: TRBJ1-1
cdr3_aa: ASSLGSGQVSLNTEAF

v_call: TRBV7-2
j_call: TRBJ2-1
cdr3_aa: ASSSGTSKDEQF

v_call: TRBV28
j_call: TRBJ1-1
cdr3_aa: ASRTRLHTEAF

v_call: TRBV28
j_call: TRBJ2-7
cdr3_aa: ASSLWGSPY

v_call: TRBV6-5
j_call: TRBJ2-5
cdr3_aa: ASGRETQY

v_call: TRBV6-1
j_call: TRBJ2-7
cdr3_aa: ASSEATPGDDEQY

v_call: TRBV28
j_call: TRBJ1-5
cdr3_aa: ASSAQGFNQPQH

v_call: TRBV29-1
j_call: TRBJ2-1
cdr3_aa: SGEYNEQF

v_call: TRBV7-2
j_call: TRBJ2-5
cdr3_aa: ASSLATGGQETQY

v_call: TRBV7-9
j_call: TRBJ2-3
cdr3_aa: ASSFGGSRTDTQY

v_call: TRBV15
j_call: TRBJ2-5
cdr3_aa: ATSRARLSPRLAGPQETQY

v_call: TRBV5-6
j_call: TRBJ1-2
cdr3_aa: ASSRRGVVDYGYT

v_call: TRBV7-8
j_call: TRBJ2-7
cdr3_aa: ASSTRQGTHEQY

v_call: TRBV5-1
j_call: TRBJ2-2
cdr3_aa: ASSAGGPTNTGELF

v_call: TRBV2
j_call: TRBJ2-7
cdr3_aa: ASLVAGAHEQY

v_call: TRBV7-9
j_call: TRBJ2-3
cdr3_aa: ASSLDGTVTDTQY

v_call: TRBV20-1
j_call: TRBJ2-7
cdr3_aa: SASRREQY

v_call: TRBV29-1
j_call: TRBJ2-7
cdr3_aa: SVESRDRGYEQY

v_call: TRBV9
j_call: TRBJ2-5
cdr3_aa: ASSGSGVQETQY

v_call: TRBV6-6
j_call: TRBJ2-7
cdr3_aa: ASSTTSGRTYEQY

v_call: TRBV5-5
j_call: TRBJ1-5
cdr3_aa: ASSPTDSNQPQH

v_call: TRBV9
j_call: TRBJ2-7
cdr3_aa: ASSAHLGSYEQY

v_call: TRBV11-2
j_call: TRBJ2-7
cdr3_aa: ASGQGNEQY

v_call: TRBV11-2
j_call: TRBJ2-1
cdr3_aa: ASSLMSTSPEQF

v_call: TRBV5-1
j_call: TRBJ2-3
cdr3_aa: ASSLSGSTDTQY

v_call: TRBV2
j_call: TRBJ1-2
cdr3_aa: ASSEAGGQGKYYGYT

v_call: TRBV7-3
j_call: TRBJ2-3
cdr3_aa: ASRPSGSGTDTQY

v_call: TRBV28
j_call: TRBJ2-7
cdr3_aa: ASSSIWTSDTYEQY

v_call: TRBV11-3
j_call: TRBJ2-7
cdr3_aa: ASSLDRGRGHGKRVYEQY

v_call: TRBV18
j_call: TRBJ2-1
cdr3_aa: ASSPGGTSVVQF

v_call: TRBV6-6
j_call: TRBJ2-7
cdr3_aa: ASSAVLSYEQY

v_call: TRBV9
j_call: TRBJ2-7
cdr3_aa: ASSVGLVPYEQY

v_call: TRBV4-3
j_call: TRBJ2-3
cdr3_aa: ASSPELWGAKDTQY

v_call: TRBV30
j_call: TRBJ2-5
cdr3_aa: AWSVGGAETQY

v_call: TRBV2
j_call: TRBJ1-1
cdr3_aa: ASSEQGKNTEAF

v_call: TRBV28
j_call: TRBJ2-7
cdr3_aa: ASSPGDRYEQY

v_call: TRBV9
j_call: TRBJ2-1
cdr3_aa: ASSVEPSGTRNEQF

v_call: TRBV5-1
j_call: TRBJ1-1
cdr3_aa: ASSLTGTNTEAF

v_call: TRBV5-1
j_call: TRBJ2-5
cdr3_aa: ASSLPKITPGLAGEVRETQY

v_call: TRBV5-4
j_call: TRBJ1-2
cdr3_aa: ASSLARGSVYGYT

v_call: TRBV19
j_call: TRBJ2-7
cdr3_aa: ASMGQNYEQY

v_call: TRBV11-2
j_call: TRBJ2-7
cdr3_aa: ASSLLLYEQY

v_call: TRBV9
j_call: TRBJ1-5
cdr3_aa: ASSVGTASNQPQH

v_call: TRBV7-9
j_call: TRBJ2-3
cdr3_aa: ASSSPTSGAPSTDTQY

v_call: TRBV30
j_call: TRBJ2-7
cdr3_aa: AWSQFLQFSYEQY

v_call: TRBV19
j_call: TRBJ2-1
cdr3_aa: ATTEDGGSYNEQF

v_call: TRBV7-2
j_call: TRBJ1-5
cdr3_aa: ASSLGTYSNQPQH

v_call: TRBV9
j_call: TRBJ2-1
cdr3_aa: ASSVAGLSNEQF

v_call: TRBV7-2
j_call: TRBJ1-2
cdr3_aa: ASRPEGGDYGYT

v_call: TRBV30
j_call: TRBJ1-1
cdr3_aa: AWSQARDTIEAF

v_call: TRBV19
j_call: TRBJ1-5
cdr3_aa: ASSIKGQGFGQPQH

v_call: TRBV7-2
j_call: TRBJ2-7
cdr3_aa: ASSLGRTYEQY

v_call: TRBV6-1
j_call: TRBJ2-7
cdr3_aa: ASSESGRAYEQY

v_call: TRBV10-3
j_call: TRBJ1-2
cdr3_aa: AIRGRLDYGYT

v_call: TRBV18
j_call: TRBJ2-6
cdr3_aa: ASSPTGGPGPANVLT

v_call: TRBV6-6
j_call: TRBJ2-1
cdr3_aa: ASRTDRVSVYNEQF

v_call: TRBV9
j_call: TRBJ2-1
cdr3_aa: ASSRDWNEQF